These 11 T cell receptor beta chains share one sample of origin, sequenced in a study of cytotoxic CD8 clonotypes in ibrutinib-treated CLL. TCRdb keeps only in-frame clones here, not all; method: immunoSEQ multiplex PCR. In the table there are around 330,000 clones, over 55% of which are singletons. Source: PBMCs, taken after 36 months of ibrutinib treatment. All receptors derive from a human donor with chronic lymphocytic leukemia.

Worth noting for this clone: Relative to the germline gene, one junction end is altered; a read error may explain this. Written as DNA, the CDR3 is TGTGTCAGCTCACGGAAGGAAAACTATGGCTACACCTTC. It is translated as CVSSRKENYGYTF. The chain couples TRBV18 to TRBJ1-2; unclear D gene. This CDR3 is built from 13 residues. Germline-derived CDR1 and CDR2 are KGHSH and LQKENI.

The chain couples TRBV4-3 to TRBJ2-6; tentative D call: TRBD1 (6 bases). CDR3 length: 18 amino acids. The germline gives CDR1 LGHNA, CDR2 YSLEER. Deletions cut 0 bases from V and 2 bases from J, with 14 bases between. The CDR3 loop is CASSQDTGYRTGANVLTF. The CDR3, as DNA: TGCGCCAGCAGCCAAGACACAGGGTATCGAACTGGGGCCAACGTCCTGACTTTC.

V gene TRBV4-3 combines with J gene TRBJ2-1; 9 bases map to TRBD2. The CDR3 consists of 15 residues. Losses at the gene ends were 0 bases for V and 16 bases for J; bases not matched to a gene: 13. Germline CDR1 is LGHNA and CDR2 is YSLEER. The chain's CDR3 is CASSQDGGSGSRKFF. In nucleotides, the CDR3 is TGCGCCAGCAGCCAAGACGGGGGTAGCGGGAGTAGGAAATTCTTC.

This clone occurred once. V usage is TRBV15 and J usage is TRBJ1-1; 8 nucleotides agree with TRBD1. Trimming cost V 2 bases and J 4 bases; bases outside gene matches: 15. There are 18 residues in the CDR3. In germline, CDR1 is LNHNV, CDR2 YYDKDF (reference sequence). CDR3 region: CATSRPSRYTGGFTEAFF. CDR3 nucleotides: TGTGCCACCAGCAGACCCTCGAGGTATACAGGGGGATTCACTGAAGCTTTCTTT.

The chain links TRBV5-8 to TRBJ1-4; D perhaps matches TRBD1 (6 bases). The V and J ends lost 1 base and 4 bases respectively, with 14 bases between them. The CDR3 spans 16 residues. Germline loops: CDR1 SGHTS, CDR2 YDEGEE. As DNA, the CDR3 is TGTGCCAGCAGCTTGAGGGGGTACGGCGGTAATGAAAAACTGTTTTTT. This sequence encodes CASSLRGYGGNEKLFF. Supplemented by reference TRBV5-8 and TRBJ1-4, the full variable domain reads EAGVTQSPTHLIKTRGQQATLRCSPISGHTSVYWYQQALGLGLQFLLWYDEGEERNRGNFPPRFSGRQFPNYSSELNVNALELEDSALYLCASSLRGYGGNEKLFFGSGTQLSVL.

The rearrangement links TRBV19 to TRBJ2-7; D perhaps matches TRBD1 (6 bases). The CDR3 has 15 amino acids. V lost 2 bases, J lost 3 bases, and 14 bases lay in between. Germline V lookup: CDR1 LNHDA, CDR2 SQIVND (reference sequence). The DNA of the CDR3 is TGTGCCAGTAGTATATTTGGGACACCAAACTACGAGCAGTACTTC. Translated: CASSIFGTPNYEQYF.

The chain carries TRBV4-3 and TRBJ2-7; 8 bases align to TRBD2. The germline gives CDR1 LGHNA, CDR2 YSLEER. There are 16 residues in the CDR3. With 1 base clipped from V and 5 bases from J, the junction kept 10 bases outside the gene matches. CDR3 loop: CASSQGPIAGNDEQYF. The CDR3 coding sequence is TGCGCCAGCAGCCAAGGGCCAATAGCGGGAAACGACGAGCAGTACTTC.

The CDR3 DNA sequence: TGTGCCAGCAGCGCCGCGGGGGCGTCTGGAAACACCATATATTTT. As protein: CASSAAGASGNTIYF. The rearrangement uses TRBV2 and TRBJ1-3; D might be TRBD1 (6 bases). Trimming left V 6 bases short and J 1 base short, with 13 bases between. The CDR3 has 15 residues. Germline V gene data show CDR1 as SNHLY and CDR2 as FYNNEI.

The J gene is TRBJ1-1, the V gene TRBV29-1; weak D call: TRBD1 (6 bases). Deletions cut 6 bases from V and 0 bases from J, with 17 bases between. The CDR3 spans 15 residues. Germline values: CDR1 SQVTM, CDR2 ANQGSEA. The CDR3 nucleotides are TGCAGCGTCCAAACTAGGGGGGGCATGAACACTGAAGCTTTCTTT. It specifies CSVQTRGGMNTEAFF.

This clone was counted a few times. The chain uses TRBV4-1 and TRBJ1-4; D unresolved. The germline V and J ends were trimmed by 0 bases and 7 bases, with 9 bases remaining between them. The length of the CDR3 is 14 residues. Per the germline V gene, CDR1 is MGHRA and CDR2 is YSYEKL. The CDR3 is CASSQERLSEKLFF. The DNA of the CDR3 is TGCGCCAGCAGCCAAGAGAGACTAAGTGAAAAACTGTTTTTT.

V usage is TRBV5-4 and J usage is TRBJ1-1; no clear D gene. The V end was cut by 3 bases, the J end by 5 bases, with 14 bases between. CDR1 and CDR2 from the germline V gene are SGHNT and YYREEE (reference sequence). This CDR3 has 14 residues. CDR3 protein: CASSSAVGSTEAFF. The DNA of the CDR3 is TGTGCCAGCAGCTCGGCCGTTGGGTCGACTGAAGCTTTCTTT.